This T cell receptor beta chain was captured by sequencing in a study of cytomegalovirus exposure and HLA in healthy donors. Background on the study: A prior study identified 120 million or so unique TCR beta sequences from about 180 million T cells.

Notes on the study in general: When analyzed later, a missense DCLRE1C variant was found to be linked to TCR beta V- and J-gene trimming.

This clone has just a few counts. What it recognizes is unknown. PCR used 60 Vbeta primers and 13 Jbeta primers. TCRdb's table, derived via immunoSEQ multiplex PCR, lists solely in-frame clones and lacks some. Of 150,000 to 200,000 clones in the sample, more than 9.5% were seen once. Germline V lookup: CDR1 SGHDN, CDR2 FVKESK. V lost 4 bases and J lost 3; bases outside the gene matches: 5. The CDR3 is made up of 15 amino acids. The clonotype originates from a man aged 45-65 years in good health and CMV-seropositive. The chain links TRBV14 to TRBJ1-1; 10 bases fit TRBD1. Sequences were obtained from PBMCs. CDR3: CASSLGQGLDTEAFF. The CDR3 region has the DNA TGTGCCAGCAGCCTGGGACAGGGGTTGGACACTGAAGCTTTCTTT.